This entry lists 10 T cell receptor beta chains sequenced from one sample in a study of cytomegalovirus exposure and HLA in healthy donors. Libraries were prepared by immunoSEQ multiplex PCR; TCRdb keeps only in-frame clonotypes and omits some of them. The sample records fewer than 200,000 clones, 85% being singletons. Sequencing used PBMCs. These receptors all come from a man aged 18 to 30 in good health and CMV-seropositive.

The CDR3 DNA reads TGCGCCAGCGGAAGTAGGGAGGGTGAGCAGTTCTTC. Protein product: CASGSREGEQFF. The chain recombines TRBV5-1 with TRBJ2-1; the match to TRBD2 covers 7 bases. V dropped 7 bases and J dropped 9; count of bases not matched to a gene: 7. In germline, CDR1 is SGHRS, CDR2 YFSETQ. The CDR3 is 12 amino acids.

The rearrangement links TRBV6-6 to TRBJ1-2, with TRBD1 matching over 7 bases. Per germline, CDR1 MNHNY and CDR2 SVGAGI (reference sequence). The CDR3 extends over 14 amino acids. The V segment lost 8 bases and the J segment 0 bases; nucleotides outside the gene matches: 6. This CDR3 reads CASGSGGANYGYTF. CDR3 sequence (DNA): TGTGCCAGCGGATCAGGGGGAGCTAACTATGGCTACACCTTC.

CDR3: CASSPRGTDSSYNEQFF. CDR3 nucleotide sequence: TGTGCCAGCTCACCAAGGGGGACGGATAGCTCCTACAATGAGCAGTTCTTC. The chain couples TRBV18 to TRBJ2-1; D possibly corresponds to TRBD1 (6 bases). The CDR3 has 17 amino acids. V lost 2 bases and J lost 0, with 14 bases in between. Germline-derived CDR1 and CDR2 are KGHSH and LQKENI.

The V call is TRBV5-6, the J call TRBJ2-7; tentatively, D is TRBD1 (6 bases). The CDR3 has 12 residues. Per germline, CDR1 SGHDT and CDR2 YYEEEE. V was clipped by 5 bases and J by 6 bases, with 12 bases between them. The CDR3 DNA reads as TGTGCCAGCAGTTCTACAGGGAGCGAGCAGTACTTC. It yields the protein CASSSTGSEQYF.

The chain has TRBV12-5 and TRBJ1-3, with no clear D. The CDR3 runs 18 residues. V was trimmed by 2 bases and J by 4 bases, leaving 21 bases between them. CDR1 is LGHNT, CDR2 FRNRAP, per germline. CDR3 bases: TGTGCTAGTGGTTTGTCCCCTTTCGAGGGTCCAAGCGGAAACACCATATATTTT. Protein sequence: CASGLSPFEGPSGNTIYF. Complete variable domain (other parts from reference TRBV12-5 and TRBJ1-3): DARVTQTPRHKVTEMGQEVTMRCQPILGHNTVFWYRQTMMQGLELLAYFRNRAPLDDSGMPKDRFSAEMPDATLATLKIQPSEPRDSAVYFCASGLSPFEGPSGNTIYFGEGSWLTVV.

The CDR3 reads CASSLMSTDQPQHF. CDR3 coding DNA: TGTGCCAGCAGCTTGATGTCCACGGATCAGCCCCAGCATTTT. The V call is TRBV5-8, the J call TRBJ1-5; D is ambiguous. The CDR3 has 14 amino acids. CDR1 is SGHTS, CDR2 YDEGEE, per germline. V dropped 1 base and J dropped 5 bases, with 10 bases sitting between them.

V is TRBV30 and J is TRBJ1-2; weak D call: TRBD1 (6 bases). Deletions cut 4 bases from V and 0 bases from J, with 18 bases between. The CDR3 extends over 16 amino acids. CDR1 is GTSNPN, CDR2 SVGIG, per germline (reference sequence). Here the CDR3 DNA reads TGTGCCTGGATCGGGGCAGGGGCCCTCTCTAACTATGGCTACACCTTC. This encodes CAWIGAGALSNYGYTF.

This clone was seen a few times. At one of its ends the junction is not consistent with the germline gene, which may arise from a read error. The same CDR3 also results from other DNA sequences found in this sample. The rearrangement uses TRBV7-7 and TRBJ2-7, with 8 bases identical to TRBD1. Germline CDR1 is SSHAT and CDR2 is FNYEAQ (reference sequence). The CDR3 runs 15 residues. CDR3 amino acids: CASSLGQGPSYEQYF. CDR3 DNA: TGTGCTAGCAGCTTAGGACAGGGCCCGTCCTACGAGCAGTACTTC. The entire variable domain, with the rest obtained from reference TRBV7-7 and TRBJ2-7, is as follows: GAGVSQSPRYKVTKRGQDVTLRCDPISSHATLYWYQQALGQGPEFLTYFNYEAQPDKSGLPSDRFSAERPEGSISTLTIQRTEQRDSAMYRCASSLGQGPSYEQYFGPGTRLTVT.

In this sample, this clone turned up once. This chain connects TRBV27 to TRBJ2-5, with 8 nucleotides matching TRBD2. Trimming removed 4 bases from V and 2 bases from J; junction bases left unmatched: 3. Germline lookup yields CDR1 MNHEY and CDR2 SMNVEV (reference sequence). The CDR3 totals 14 residues. The chain's CDR3 is CASSYERGQETQYF. As DNA, the CDR3 is TGTGCCAGCAGTTATGAGCGGGGGCAAGAGACCCAGTACTTC.

The rearrangement links TRBV28 to TRBJ1-1; unclear D gene. The germline V gene encodes CDR1 MDHEN and CDR2 SYDVKM. The V end lost 5 bases, the J end lost 1 base, and 14 bases lay between the germline ends. There are 15 residues in the CDR3. This CDR3 is CASSPLSRENTEAFF. CDR3 bases: TGTGCCAGCAGTCCCTTATCCCGGGAGAACACTGAAGCTTTCTTT.